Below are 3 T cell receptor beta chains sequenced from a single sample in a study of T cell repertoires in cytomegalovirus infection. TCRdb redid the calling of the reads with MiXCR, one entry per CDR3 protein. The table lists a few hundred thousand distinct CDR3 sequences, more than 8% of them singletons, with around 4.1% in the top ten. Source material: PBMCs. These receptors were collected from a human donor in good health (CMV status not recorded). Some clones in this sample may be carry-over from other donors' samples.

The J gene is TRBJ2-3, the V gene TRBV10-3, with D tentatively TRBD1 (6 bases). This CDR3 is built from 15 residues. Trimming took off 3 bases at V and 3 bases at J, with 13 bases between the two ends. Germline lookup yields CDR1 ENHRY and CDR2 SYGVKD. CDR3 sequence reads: CAISDVGAGTDTQYF. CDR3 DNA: TGTGCCATCAGTGATGTGGGGGCCGGAACAGATACGCAGTATTTT.

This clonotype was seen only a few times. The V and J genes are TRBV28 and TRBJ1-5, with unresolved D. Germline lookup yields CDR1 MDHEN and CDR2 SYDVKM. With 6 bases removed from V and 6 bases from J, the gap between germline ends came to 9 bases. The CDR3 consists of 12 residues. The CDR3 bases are TGTGCCAGCAGAACTGGAGTTCAGCCCCAGCATTTT. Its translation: CASRTGVQPQHF.

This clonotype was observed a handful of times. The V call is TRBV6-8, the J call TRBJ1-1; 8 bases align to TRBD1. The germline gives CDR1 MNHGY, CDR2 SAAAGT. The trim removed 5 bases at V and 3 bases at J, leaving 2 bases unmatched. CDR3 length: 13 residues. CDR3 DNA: TGTGCCAGCAGTGAGACAGGGGACACTGAAGCTTTCTTT. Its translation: CASSETGDTEAFF.